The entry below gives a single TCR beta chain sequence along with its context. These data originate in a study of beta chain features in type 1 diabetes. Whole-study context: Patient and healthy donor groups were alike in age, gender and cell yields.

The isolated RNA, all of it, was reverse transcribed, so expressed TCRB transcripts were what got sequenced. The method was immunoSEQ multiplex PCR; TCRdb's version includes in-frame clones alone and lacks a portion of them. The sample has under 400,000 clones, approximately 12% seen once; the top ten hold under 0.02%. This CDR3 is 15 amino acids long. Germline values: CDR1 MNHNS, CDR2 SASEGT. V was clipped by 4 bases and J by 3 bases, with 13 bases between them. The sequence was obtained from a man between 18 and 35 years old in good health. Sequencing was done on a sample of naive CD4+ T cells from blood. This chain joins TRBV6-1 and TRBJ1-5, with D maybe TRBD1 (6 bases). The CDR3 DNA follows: TGTGCCAGCAGTGTAGGGGGTGATTACAATCAGCCCCAGCATTTT. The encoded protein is CASSVGGDYNQPQHF.